This T cell receptor (beta chain) originates from a study of identical twins. TCRdb independently ran MiXCR on the 5' RACE reads; one entry per CDR3 protein. The data contain about 920,000 distinct CDR3 sequences, 10% to 15% of them singletons. The CDR3 consists of 13 residues. Germline assignment: CDR1 MNHNS and CDR2 SASEGT. J lost 7 bases, V lost 4 bases, and 7 bases had no gene match. These sequences were also reported in another study, on yellow fever vaccine responses in identical twins.

The material sequenced was PBMCs. This chain uses TRBV6-1 with TRBJ2-7; 7 bases fit TRBD1. This TCR derives from a young woman in good health. The CDR3 sequence is CASSVLGQVEQYV. The CDR3 DNA sequence: TGTGCCAGCAGTGTGCTAGGACAGGTTGAGCAGTACGTC.